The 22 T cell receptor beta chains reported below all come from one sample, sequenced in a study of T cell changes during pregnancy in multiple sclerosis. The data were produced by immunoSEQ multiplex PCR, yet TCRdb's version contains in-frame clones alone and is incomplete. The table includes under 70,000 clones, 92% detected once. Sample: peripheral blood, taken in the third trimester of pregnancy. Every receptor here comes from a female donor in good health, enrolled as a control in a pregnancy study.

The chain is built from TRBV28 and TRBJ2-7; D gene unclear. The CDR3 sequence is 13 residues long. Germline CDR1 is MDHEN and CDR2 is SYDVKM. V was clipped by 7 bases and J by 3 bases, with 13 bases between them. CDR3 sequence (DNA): TGTGCCAGCAACCGGGTGGTCCACTACGAGCAGTACTTC. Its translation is CASNRVVHYEQYF.

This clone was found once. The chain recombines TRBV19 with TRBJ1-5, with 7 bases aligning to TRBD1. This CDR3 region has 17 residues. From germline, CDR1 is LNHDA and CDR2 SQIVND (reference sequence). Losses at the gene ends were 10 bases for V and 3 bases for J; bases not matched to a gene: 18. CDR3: CATLAWDSRTINQPQHF. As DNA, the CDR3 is TGTGCCACCCTGGCATGGGACAGCCGAACGATCAATCAGCCCCAGCATTTT.

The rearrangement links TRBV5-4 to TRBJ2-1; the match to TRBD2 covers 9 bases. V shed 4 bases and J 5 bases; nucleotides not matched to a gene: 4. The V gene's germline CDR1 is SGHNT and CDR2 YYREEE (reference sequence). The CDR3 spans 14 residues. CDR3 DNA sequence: TGTGCCAGCAGCCCCCGACTAGCGGACAATGAGCAGTTCTTC. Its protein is CASSPRLADNEQFF. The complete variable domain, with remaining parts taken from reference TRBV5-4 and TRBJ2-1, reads ETGVTQSPTHLIKTRGQQVTLRCSSQSGHNTVSWYQQALGQGPQFIFQYYREEENGRGNFPPRFSGLQFPNYSSELNVNALELDDSALYLCASSPRLADNEQFFGPGTRLTVL.

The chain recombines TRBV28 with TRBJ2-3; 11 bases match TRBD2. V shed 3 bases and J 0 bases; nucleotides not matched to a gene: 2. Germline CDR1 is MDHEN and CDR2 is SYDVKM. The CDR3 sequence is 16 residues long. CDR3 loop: CASSFGTSGSTDTQYF. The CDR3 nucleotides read TGTGCCAGCAGTTTTGGGACTAGCGGTAGCACAGATACGCAGTATTTT. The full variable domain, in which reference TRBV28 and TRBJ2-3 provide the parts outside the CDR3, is DVKVTQSSRYLVKRTGEKVFLECVQDMDHENMFWYRQDPGLGLRLIYFSYDVKMKEKGDIPEGYSVSREKKERFSLILESASTNQTSMYLCASSFGTSGSTDTQYFGPGTRLTVL.

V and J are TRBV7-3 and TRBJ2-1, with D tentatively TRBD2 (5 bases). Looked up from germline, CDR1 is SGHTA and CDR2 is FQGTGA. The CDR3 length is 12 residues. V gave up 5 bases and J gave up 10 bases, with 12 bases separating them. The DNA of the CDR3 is TGTGCCAGCAGCCCCCAGAGCGGCGAGCAGTTCTTC. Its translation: CASSPQSGEQFF.

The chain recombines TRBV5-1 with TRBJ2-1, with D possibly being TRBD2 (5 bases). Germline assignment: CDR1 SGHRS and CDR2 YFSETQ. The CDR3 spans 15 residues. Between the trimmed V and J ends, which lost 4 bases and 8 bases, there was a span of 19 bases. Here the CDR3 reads CASSPTLGGLYEQFF. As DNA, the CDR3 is TGCGCCAGCAGCCCGACCTTGGGCGGGCTTTATGAGCAGTTCTTC.

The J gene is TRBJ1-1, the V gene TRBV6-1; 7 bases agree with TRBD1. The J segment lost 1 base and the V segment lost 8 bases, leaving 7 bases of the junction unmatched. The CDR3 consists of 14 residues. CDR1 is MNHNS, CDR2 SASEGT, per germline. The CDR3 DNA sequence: TGTGCCAGCGCCGGGACAGCAGAGAACACTGAAGCTTTCTTT. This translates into CASAGTAENTEAFF.

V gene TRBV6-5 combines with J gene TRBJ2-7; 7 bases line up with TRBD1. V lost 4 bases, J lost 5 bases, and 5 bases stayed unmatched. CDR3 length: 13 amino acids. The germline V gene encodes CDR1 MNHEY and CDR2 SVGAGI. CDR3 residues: CASSFNRGDEQYF. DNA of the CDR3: TGTGCCAGCAGTTTTAACAGGGGTGACGAGCAGTACTTC.

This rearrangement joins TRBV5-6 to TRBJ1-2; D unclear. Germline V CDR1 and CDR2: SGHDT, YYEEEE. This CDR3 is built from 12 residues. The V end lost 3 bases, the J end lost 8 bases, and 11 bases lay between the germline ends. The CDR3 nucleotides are TGTGCCAGCAGCTCCACAAGTTACGGCTACACCTTC. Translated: CASSSTSYGYTF.

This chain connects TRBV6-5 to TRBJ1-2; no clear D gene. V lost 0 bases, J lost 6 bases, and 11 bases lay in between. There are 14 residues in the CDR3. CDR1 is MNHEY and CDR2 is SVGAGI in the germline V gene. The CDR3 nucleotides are TGTGCCAGCAGTTACTCGAACCAGGTGGATGGCTACACCTTC. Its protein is CASSYSNQVDGYTF.

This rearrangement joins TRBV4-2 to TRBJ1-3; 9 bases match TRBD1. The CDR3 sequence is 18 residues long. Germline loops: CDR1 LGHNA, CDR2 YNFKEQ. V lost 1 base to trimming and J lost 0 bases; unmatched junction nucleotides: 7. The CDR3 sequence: CASSQVRGQGNSGNTIYF. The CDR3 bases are TGTGCCAGCAGCCAAGTCCGGGGACAGGGCAACTCTGGAAACACCATATATTTT.

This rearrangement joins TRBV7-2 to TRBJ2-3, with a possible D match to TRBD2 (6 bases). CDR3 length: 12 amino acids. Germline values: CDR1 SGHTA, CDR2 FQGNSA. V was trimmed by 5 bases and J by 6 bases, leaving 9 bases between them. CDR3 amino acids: CASSATRDTQYF. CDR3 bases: TGTGCCAGCAGCGCGACTAGGGATACGCAGTATTTT.

In nucleotides, the CDR3 is TGTGCCAGCAGCCCCGTTCAGGGAAGGCAAGAGACCCAGTACTTC. This encodes CASSPVQGRQETQYF. The rearrangement uses TRBV11-2 and TRBJ2-5, with D possibly being TRBD1 (5 bases). The germline V gene has CDR1 SGHAT and CDR2 FQNNGV. The CDR3 has 15 residues. Deletions cut 5 bases from V and 2 bases from J, with 15 bases between.

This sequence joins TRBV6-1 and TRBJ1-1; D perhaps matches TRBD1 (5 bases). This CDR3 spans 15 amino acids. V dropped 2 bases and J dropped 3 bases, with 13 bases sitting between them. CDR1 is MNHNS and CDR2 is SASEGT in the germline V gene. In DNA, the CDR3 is TGTGCCAGCAGTGAATACGCGACAGTTCACACTGAAGCTTTCTTT. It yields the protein CASSEYATVHTEAFF.

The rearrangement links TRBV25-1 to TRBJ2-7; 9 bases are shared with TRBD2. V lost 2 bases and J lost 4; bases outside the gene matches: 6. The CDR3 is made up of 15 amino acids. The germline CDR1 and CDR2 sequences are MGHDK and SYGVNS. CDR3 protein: CASSEPGGRGYEQYF. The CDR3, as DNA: TGTGCCAGCAGTGAACCCGGCGGGAGGGGGTACGAGCAGTACTTC.

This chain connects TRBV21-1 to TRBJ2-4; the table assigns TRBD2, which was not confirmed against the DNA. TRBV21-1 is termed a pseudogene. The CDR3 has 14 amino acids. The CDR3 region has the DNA TGTGCCAGCAGCAATCGGGGGGATCCTTACATTCAGTACTTC. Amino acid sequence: CASSNRGDPYIQYF.

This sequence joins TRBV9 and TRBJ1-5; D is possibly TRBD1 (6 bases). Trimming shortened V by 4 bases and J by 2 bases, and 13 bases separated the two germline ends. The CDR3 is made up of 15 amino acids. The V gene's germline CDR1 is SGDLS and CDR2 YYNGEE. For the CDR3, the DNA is TGTGCCAGCAGCCCACAGGGTTTGGGCAATCAGCCCCAGCATTTT. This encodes CASSPQGLGNQPQHF.

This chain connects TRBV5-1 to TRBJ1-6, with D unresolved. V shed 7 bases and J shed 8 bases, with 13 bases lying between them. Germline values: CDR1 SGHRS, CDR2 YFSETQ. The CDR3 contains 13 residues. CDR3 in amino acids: CASRTGKDSPLHF. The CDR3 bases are TGCGCCAGCCGGACCGGGAAGGATTCACCCCTCCACTTT.

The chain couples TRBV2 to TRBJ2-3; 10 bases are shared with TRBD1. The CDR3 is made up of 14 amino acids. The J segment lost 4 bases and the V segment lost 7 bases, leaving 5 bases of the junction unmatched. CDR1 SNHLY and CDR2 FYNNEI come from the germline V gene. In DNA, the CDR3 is TGTGCCAGCAATTTCGGGACAGGGGCAGATACGCAGTATTTT. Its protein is CASNFGTGADTQYF.

This CDR3 reads CASSEKSGRRGYEQFF. CDR3 in DNA: TGTGCCAGTAGTGAAAAGAGCGGGAGGCGAGGGTATGAGCAGTTCTTC. This sequence joins TRBV19 and TRBJ2-1, with 9 bases identical to TRBD2. The CDR3 is 16 residues long. Germline-derived CDR1 and CDR2 are LNHDA and SQIVND (reference sequence). V trimming: 5 bases; J trimming: 8 bases; junction bases outside the gene matches: 13.

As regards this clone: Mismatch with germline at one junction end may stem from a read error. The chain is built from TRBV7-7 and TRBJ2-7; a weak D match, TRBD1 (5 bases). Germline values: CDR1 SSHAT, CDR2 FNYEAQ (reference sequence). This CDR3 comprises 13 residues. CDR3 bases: TGTGCTAGCAGCATCAGGGTGGGCTACGAGCAGTACTTC. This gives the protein CASSIRVGYEQYF.

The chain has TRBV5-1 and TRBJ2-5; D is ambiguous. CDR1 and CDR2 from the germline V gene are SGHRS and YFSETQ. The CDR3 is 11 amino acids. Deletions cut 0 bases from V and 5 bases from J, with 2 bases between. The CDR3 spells CASSLAETQYF. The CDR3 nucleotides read TGCGCCAGCAGCTTGGCGGAGACCCAGTACTTC.